Described below is a single TCR beta chain sequence and its context. With 0 bases clipped from V and 10 bases from J, the junction kept 15 bases outside the gene matches. The CDR3 sequence is 16 residues long. Germline lookup yields CDR1 GTSNPN and CDR2 SVGIG (reference sequence). The data stem from a study of blood T cell repertoires in COVID-19. Libraries were prepared by immunoSEQ multiplex PCR; TCRdb keeps only in-frame clonotypes and omits some of them. Among 350,000 or so clones listed, 89% were seen once. The V call is TRBV30, the J call TRBJ2-3; TRBD2 agrees at 8 bases. The receptor comes from a woman aged 55-69 years with COVID-19, enrolled during active disease. Sequencing used peripheral blood. The chain's CDR3 is CAWSVGFSGAPFSQYF. CDR3 bases: TGTGCCTGGAGTGTTGGCTTTAGCGGGGCCCCTTTTTCGCAGTATTTT. The variable domain in full, completed from reference TRBV30 and TRBJ2-3, reads SQTIHQWPATLVQPVGSPLSLECTVEGTSNPNLYWYRQAAGRGLQLLFYSVGIGQISSEVPQNLSASRPQDRQFILSSKKLLLSDSGFYLCAWSVGFSGAPFSQYFGPGTRLTVL.